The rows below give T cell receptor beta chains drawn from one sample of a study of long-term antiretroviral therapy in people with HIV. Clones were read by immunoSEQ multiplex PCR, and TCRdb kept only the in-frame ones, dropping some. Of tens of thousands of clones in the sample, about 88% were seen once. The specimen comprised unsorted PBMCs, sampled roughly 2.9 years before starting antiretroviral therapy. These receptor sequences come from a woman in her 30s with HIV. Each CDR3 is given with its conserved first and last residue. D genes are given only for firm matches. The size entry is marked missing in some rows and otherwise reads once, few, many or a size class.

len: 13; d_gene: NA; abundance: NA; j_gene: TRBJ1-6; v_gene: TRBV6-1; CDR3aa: CACSVSYNSPLHF; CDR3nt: TGTGCCTGTAGTGTCTCCTATAATTCACCCCTCCACTTT
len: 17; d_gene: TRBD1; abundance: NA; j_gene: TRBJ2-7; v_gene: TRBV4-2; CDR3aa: CASSQDLGRGLSYEQYF; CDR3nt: TGTGCCAGCAGCCAAGATCTCGGTAGGGGGCTATCCTACGAGCAGTACTTC
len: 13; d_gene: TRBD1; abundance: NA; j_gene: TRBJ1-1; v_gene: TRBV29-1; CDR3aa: CSVYGTGGTEAFF; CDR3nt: TGCAGCGTATATGGGACAGGGGGAACTGAAGCTTTCTTT
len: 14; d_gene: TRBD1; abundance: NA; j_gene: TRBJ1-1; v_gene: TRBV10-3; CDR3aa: CAISLGQGGTEAFF; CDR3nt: TGTGCCATCAGCCTAGGACAGGGTGGAACTGAAGCTTTCTTT
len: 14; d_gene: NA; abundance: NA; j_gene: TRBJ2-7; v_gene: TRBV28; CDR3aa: CASSFRHSSYEQYF; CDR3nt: TGTGCCAGCAGTTTTCGTCACAGCTCCTACGAGCAGTACTTC
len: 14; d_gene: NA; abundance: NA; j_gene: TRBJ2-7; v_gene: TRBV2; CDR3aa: CASSRGPLSYEQYF; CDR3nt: TGTGCCAGCAGTCGAGGGCCTCTTTCCTACGAGCAGTACTTC
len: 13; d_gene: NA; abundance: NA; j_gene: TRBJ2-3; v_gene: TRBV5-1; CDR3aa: CASRGAGTDTQYF; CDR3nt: TGCGCCAGCAGGGGGGCCGGCACAGATACGCAGTATTTT
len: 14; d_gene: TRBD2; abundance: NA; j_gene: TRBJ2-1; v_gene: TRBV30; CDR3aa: CAWSGGGDYNEQFF; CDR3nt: TGTGCCTGGTCTGGCGGGGGGGACTACAATGAGCAGTTCTTC
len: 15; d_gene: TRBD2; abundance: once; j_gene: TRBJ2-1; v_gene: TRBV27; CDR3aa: CASSSTSGGYNEQFF; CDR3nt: TGTGCCAGCAGTTCGACTAGCGGGGGGTACAATGAGCAGTTCTTC
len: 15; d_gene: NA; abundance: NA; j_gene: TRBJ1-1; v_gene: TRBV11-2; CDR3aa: CASSLGFSGNTEAFF; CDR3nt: TGTGCCAGCAGCTTAGGGTTCAGTGGTAACACTGAAGCTTTCTTT
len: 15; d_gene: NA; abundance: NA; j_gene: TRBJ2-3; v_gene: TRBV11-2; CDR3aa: CASSLGRTGTDTQYF; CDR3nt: TGTGCCAGCAGCTTGGGCAGGACAGGCACAGATACGCAGTATTTT
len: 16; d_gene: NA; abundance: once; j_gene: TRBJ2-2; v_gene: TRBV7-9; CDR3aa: CASSSRTGINTGELFF; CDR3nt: TGTGCCAGCAGCTCCCGAACAGGGATTAACACCGGGGAGCTGTTTTTT
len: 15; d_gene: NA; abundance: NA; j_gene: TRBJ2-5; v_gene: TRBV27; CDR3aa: CASSPYSDGRETQYF; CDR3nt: TGTGCCAGCAGTCCCTACTCCGATGGGCGGGAGACCCAGTACTTC
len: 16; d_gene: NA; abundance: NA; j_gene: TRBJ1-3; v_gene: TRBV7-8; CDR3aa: CASSLVYPGHGNTIYF; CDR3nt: TGTGCCAGCAGCTTAGTTTACCCGGGACACGGAAACACCATATATTTT
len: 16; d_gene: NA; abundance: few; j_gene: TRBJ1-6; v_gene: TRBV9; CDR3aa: CASSVGAGYHNSPLHF; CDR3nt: TGTGCCAGCAGCGTCGGGGCGGGATACCATAATTCACCCCTCCACTTT
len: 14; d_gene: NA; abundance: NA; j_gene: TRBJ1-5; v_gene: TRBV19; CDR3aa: CASSIKGFGQPQHF; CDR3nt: TGTGCCAGTAGTATCAAGGGGTTTGGGCAGCCCCAGCATTTT
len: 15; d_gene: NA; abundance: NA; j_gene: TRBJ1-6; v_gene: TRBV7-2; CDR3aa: CASSFSTAAVAPLHF; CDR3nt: TGTGCCAGCAGCTTCAGCACAGCGGCGGTTGCACCCCTCCACTTT
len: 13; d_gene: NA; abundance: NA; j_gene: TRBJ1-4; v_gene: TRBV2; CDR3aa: CASRWSLTDPLFF; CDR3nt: TGTGCCAGCCGTTGGTCCCTGACCGACCCGCTGTTTTTT
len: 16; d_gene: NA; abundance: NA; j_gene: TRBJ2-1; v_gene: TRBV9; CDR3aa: CASSALVGRSYNEQFF; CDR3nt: TGTGCCAGCAGCGCTTTAGTTGGCCGCTCCTACAATGAGCAGTTCTTC
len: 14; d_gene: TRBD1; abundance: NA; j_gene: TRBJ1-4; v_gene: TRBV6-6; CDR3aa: CASSLGRGLEKLFF; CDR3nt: TGTGCCAGCAGTCTGGGCAGGGGGCTTGAAAAACTGTTTTTT
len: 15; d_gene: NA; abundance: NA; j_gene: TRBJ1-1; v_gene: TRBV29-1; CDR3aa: CSVDNREGMNTEAFF; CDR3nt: TGCAGCGTTGATAACAGGGAGGGGATGAACACTGAAGCTTTCTTT
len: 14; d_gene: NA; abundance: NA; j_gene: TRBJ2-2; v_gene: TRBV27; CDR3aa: CASSSSLVPGELFF; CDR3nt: TGTGCCAGCTCCTCGAGTTTAGTACCCGGGGAGCTGTTTTTT
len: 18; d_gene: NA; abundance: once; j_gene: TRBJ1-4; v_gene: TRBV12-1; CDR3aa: CASSFFGKRVSTNEKLFF; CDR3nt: TGTGCCAGCAGCTTTTTTGGAAAACGGGTTTCAACTAATGAAAAACTGTTTTTT
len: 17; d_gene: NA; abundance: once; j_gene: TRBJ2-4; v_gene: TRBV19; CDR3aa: CASSIDYGGLAKNIQYF; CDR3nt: TGTGCCAGTAGTATAGACTACGGAGGGCTAGCCAAAAACATTCAGTACTTC
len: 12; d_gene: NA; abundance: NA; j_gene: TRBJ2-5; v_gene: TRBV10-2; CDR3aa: CASSRMAETQYF; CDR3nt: TGCGCCAGCAGTCGTATGGCGGAGACCCAGTACTTC
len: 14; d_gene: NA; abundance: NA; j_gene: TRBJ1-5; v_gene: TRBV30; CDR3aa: CAWSTRGKNQPQHF; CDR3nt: TGTGCCTGGAGTACGAGAGGAAAAAATCAGCCCCAGCATTTT
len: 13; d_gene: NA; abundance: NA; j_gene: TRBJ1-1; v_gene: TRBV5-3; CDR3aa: CARSLGLGTEAFF; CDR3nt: TGTGCCAGAAGCCTGGGGCTTGGGACTGAAGCTTTCTTT
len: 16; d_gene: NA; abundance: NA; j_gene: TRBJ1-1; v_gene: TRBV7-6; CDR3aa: CASSGTGSLGDTEAFF; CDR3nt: TGTGCCAGCAGCGGGACGGGAAGTCTAGGTGACACTGAAGCTTTCTTT
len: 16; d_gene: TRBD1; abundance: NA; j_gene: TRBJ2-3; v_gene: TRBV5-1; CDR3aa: CASSLVSGTGGDTQYF; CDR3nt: TGCGCCAGCAGCTTGGTATCCGGGACAGGGGGAGATACGCAGTATTTT
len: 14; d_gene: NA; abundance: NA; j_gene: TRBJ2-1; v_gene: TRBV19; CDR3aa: CASSTYGLSEGGIF; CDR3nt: TGTGCCAGTAGTACCTATGGACTCTCCGAGGGCGGGATCTTC
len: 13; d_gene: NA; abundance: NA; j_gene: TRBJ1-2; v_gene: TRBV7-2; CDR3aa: CASSPWGNYGYTF; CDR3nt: TGTGCCAGCAGCCCCTGGGGGAACTATGGCTACACCTTC
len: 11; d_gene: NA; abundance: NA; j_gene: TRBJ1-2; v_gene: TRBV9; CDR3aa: CASSLEGGYTF; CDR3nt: TGTGCCAGCAGCCTTGAGGGTGGCTACACCTTC
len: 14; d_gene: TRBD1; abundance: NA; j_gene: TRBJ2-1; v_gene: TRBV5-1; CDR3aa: CASSSGTGGNEQFF; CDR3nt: TGCGCCAGCAGTTCCGGGACAGGGGGGAATGAGCAGTTCTTC
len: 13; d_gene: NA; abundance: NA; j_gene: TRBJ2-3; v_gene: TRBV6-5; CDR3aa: CASSYTHTDTQYF; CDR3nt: TGTGCCAGCAGTTACACCCACACAGATACGCAGTATTTT
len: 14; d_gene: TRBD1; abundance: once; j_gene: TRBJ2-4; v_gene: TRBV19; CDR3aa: CASSLSGGKNIQYF; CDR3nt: TGTGCCAGTAGTCTTTCAGGGGGAAAAAACATTCAGTACTTC
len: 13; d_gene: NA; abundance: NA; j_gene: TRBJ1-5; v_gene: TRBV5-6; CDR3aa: CASSFTGNQPQHF; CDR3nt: TGTGCCAGCAGCTTTACGGGCAATCAGCCCCAGCATTTT
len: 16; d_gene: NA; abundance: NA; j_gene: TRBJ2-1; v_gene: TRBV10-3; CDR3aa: CAISEGTGVAYNEQFF; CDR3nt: TGTGCCATCAGTGAGGGGACGGGGGTTGCCTACAATGAGCAGTTCTTC
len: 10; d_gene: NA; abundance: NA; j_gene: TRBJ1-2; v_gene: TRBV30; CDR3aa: CAWSREGYTF; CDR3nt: TGTGCCTGGAGTAGGGAAGGCTACACCTTC
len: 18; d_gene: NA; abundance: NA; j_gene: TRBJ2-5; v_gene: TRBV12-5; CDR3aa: CASGLHTPRGPTVETQYF; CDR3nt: TGTGCTAGTGGTTTGCATACACCGCGGGGCCCAACGGTAGAGACCCAGTACTTC
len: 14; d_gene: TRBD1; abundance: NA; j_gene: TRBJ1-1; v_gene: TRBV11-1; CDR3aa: CASSWIRQGDEAFF; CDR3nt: TGTGCCAGCAGCTGGATCCGACAGGGGGATGAAGCTTTCTTT
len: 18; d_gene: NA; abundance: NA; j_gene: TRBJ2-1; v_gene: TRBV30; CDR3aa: CAWSVFLMIRLSYNEQFF; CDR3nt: TGTGCCTGGAGTGTATTTTTGATGATTAGACTCTCCTACAATGAGCAGTTCTTC
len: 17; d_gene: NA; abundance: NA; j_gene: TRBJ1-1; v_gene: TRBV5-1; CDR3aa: CASSSQLSTRANTEAFF; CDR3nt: TGCGCCAGCAGCTCCCAATTATCGACAAGAGCGAACACTGAAGCTTTCTTT
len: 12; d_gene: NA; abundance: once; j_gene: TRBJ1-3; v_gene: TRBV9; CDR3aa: CASSRSGNTIYF; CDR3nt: TGTGCCAGCAGTCGTTCTGGAAACACCATATATTTT
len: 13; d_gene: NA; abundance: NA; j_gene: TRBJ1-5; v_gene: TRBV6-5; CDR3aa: CASSYGSNQPQHF; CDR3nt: TGTGCCAGCAGTTACGGTAGCAATCAGCCCCAGCATTTT
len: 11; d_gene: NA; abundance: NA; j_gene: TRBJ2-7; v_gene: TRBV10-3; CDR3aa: CAISEISEQYF; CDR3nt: TGTGCCATCAGTGAAATAAGCGAGCAGTACTTC
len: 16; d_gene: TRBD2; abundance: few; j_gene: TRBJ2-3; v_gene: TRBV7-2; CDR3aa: CASSFSIGGAEDTQYF; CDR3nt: TGTGCCAGCAGCTTCTCTATCGGGGGGGCAGAAGATACGCAGTATTTT
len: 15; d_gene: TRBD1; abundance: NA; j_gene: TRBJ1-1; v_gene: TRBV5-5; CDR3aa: CASSNPGTGGTEAFF; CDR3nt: TGTGCCAGCAGCAACCCCGGGACAGGGGGCACTGAAGCTTTCTTT
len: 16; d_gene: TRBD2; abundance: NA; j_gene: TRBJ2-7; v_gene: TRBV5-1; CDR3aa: CASSLGLAGANYEQYF; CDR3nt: TGCGCCAGCAGCTTGGGGCTAGCGGGGGCGAACTACGAGCAGTACTTC
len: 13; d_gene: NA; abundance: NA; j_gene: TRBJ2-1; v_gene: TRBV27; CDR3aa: CASSFLAYNEQFF; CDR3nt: TGTGCCAGCAGTTTCTTGGCCTACAATGAGCAGTTCTTC
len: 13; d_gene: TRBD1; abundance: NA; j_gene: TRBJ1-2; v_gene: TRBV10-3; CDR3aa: CAVHTGDLSGYTF; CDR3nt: TGTGCCGTCCATACAGGGGACCTCTCTGGCTACACCTTC
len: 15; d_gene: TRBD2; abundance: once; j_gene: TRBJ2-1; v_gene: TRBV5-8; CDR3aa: CASSEGLAGGHGQFF; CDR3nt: TGTGCCAGCAGCGAAGGACTAGCGGGAGGTCACGGGCAGTTCTTC
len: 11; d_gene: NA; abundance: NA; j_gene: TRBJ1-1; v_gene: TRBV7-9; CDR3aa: CASSFAGEAFF; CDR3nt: TGTGCCAGCAGCTTTGCGGGTGAAGCTTTCTTT
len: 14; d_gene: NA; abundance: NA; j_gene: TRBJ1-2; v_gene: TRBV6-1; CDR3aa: CASSDRGTSYGYTF; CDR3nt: TGTGCCAGCAGTGACAGGGGCACGAGCTATGGCTACACCTTC
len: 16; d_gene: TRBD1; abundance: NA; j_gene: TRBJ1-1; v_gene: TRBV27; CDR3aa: CASSPPDRGRGTEAFF; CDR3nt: TGTGCCAGCAGTCCCCCCGACAGGGGGCGAGGCACTGAAGCTTTCTTT